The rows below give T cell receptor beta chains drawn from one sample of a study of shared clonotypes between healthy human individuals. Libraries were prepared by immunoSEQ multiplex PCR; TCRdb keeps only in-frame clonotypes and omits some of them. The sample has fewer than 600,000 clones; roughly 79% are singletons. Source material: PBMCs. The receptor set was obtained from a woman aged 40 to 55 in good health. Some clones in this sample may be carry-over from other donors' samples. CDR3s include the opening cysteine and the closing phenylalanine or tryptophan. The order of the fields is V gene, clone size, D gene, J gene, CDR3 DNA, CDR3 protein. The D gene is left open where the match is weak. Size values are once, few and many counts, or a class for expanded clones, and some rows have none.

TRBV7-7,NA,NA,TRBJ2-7,TGTGCCAGCAGCTTAGCGCCAGACTCCTACGAGCAGTACTTC,CASSLAPDSYEQYF
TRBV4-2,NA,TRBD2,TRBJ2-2,TGTGCCAGCAGAAGAACGCTAGCGGGAGGGCCGGGCGGGGAGCTGTTTTTT,CASRRTLAGGPGGELFF
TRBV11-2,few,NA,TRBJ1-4,TGTGCCAGCAGCTTAGATGGAGGGCGGACTAATGAAAAACTGTTTTTT,CASSLDGGRTNEKLFF
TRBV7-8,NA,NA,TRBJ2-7,TGTGCCAGCAGCTTACCCCGGACTTACCAAAACGAGCAGTACTTC,CASSLPRTYQNEQYF
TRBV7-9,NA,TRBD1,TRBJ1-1,TGTGCCAGCAGCTCCCTAGGTCAGGGGGCTGCTGAAGCTTTCTTT,CASSSLGQGAAEAFF
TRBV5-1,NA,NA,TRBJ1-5,TGCGCCAGCAGCTTGGATGGGGGGTTCAATCAGCCCCAGCATTTT,CASSLDGGFNQPQHF
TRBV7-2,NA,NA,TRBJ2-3,TGTGCCAGCAGCTTAGATGGCGGACACACAGATACGCAGTATTTT,CASSLDGGHTDTQYF
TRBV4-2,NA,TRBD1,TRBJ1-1,TGTGCCAGCAGCCCTGACAGGGGCTTGAACACTGAAGCTTTCTTT,CASSPDRGLNTEAFF
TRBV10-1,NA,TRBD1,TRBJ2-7,TGCGCCAGCAGTGAGAGGGGGACAGCGTACTACGAGCAGTACTTC,CASSERGTAYYEQYF
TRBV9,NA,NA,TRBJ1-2,TGTGCCAGCAGCGTCACGGGTGGCGGCTACACCTTC,CASSVTGGGYTF
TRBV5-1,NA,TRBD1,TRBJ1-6,TGCGCCAGCACTGACAGGGGCGGCAATTCACCCCTCCACTTT,CASTDRGGNSPLHF
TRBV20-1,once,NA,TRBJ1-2,TGCAGTGCTAGACCGGGGAATGGCTACACCTTC,CSARPGNGYTF
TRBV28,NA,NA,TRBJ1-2,TGTGCCAGCAGTTTGGTTCCGTTCTATGGCTACACCTTC,CASSLVPFYGYTF
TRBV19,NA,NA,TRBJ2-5,TGTGCCAGTAGTTCCCGGGCCGATGTCGTAACCCCGGGGGAGCAGTACTTC,CASSSRADVVTPGEQYF
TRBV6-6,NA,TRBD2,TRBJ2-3,TGTGCCAGCAGCGGACTAGCGGGAGGAGGGGATACGCAGTATTTT,CASSGLAGGGDTQYF
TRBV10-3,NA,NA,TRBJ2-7,TGTGCCATCAGTGTTGGCAGGGATGTATACGAGCAGTACTTC,CAISVGRDVYEQYF
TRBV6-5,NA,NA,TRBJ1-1,TGTGCCAGCGGCCCCAGGGATATGAACACTGAAGCTTTCTTT,CASGPRDMNTEAFF
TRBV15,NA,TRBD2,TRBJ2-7,TGTGCCACCAGCAGAGATTTAACTAGCGGGACGTACGAGCAGTACTTC,CATSRDLTSGTYEQYF
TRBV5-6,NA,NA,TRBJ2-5,TGTGCCAGCAGCCCCCAACGGAGTGCGGGGACCCAGTACTTC,CASSPQRSAGTQYF
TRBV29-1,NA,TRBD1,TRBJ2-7,TGCAGCACCAAAGGACAGGGCAGCGAGCAGTACTTC,CSTKGQGSEQYF
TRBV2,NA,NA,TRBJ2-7,TGTGCCAGCCATACAGGACAGAAATACGAGCAGTACTTC,CASHTGQKYEQYF
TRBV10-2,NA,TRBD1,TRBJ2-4,TGCGCCAGCAGTGATCGGAGACAGGGTACCAAAAACATTCAGTACTTC,CASSDRRQGTKNIQYF
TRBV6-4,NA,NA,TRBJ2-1,TGTGCCAGCAGTGACATAGGGGGGTATGAGCAGTTCTTC,CASSDIGGYEQFF
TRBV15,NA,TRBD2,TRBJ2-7,TGTGCCACCAGTCGTAGCGGGAGCTACGAGCAGTACTTC,CATSRSGSYEQYF
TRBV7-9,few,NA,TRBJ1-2,TGTGCCAGCAGCTTCCAAGGGGTTCCTACTTATGGCTACACCTTC,CASSFQGVPTYGYTF
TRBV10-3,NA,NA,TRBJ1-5,TGTGCCATCAGTGACGGGGGAAGGGGCAATCAGCCCCAGCATTTT,CAISDGGRGNQPQHF
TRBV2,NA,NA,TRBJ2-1,TGTGCCAGCAGTGGACGGGGTGCGATTGACAATGAGCAGTTCTTC,CASSGRGAIDNEQFF
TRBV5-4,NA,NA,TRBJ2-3,TGTGCCAGCAGCTACACAGATACGCAGTATTTT,CASSYTDTQYF
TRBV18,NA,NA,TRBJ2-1,TGTGCCAGCTCACCAGTCCAGACCAATGAGCAGTTCTTC,CASSPVQTNEQFF
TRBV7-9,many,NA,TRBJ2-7,TGTGCCAGCAGCTCGGGACGGGACTACGAGCAGTACTTC,CASSSGRDYEQYF
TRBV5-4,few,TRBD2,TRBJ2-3,TGTGCCAGCAGCTTCGCTAGCGGGAGGGATACGCAGTATTTT,CASSFASGRDTQYF
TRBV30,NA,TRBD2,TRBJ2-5,TGTGCCTGGAGTGACCTAGCGGGAGGGCCCTCCCAAGAGACCCAGTACTTC,CAWSDLAGGPSQETQYF
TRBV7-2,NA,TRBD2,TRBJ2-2,TGTGCCAGCAGCCCCACTGGAGGGAGGGCAGGCGGGGAGCTGTTTTTT,CASSPTGGRAGGELFF
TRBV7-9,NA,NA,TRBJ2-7,TGTGCCAGCAGCCCCTCGGGGAAGCAGTACTTC,CASSPSGKQYF
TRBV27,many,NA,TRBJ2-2,TGTGCCAGCAGTTTGCTGAACACCGGGGAGCTGTTTTTT,CASSLLNTGELFF
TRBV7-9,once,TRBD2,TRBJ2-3,TGTGCCAGCAGCTTAGAGGCTTGGCTAGCGGGTGTCACAGATACGCAGTATTTT,CASSLEAWLAGVTDTQYF
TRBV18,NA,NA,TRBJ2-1,TGTGCCAGTTCCACTACAAGGGACAATGAGCAGTTCTTC,CASSTTRDNEQFF
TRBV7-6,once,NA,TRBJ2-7,TGTGCCAGCAGCTTAGTGGTGGGGACCTCCTACGAGCAGTACTTC,CASSLVVGTSYEQYF
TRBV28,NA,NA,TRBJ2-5,TGTGCCAGCAGTCAACCCCTGATGGAGGCAGGCCAAGAGACCCAGTACTTC,CASSQPLMEAGQETQYF
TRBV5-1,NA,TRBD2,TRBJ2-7,TGCGCCAGCAGAAACGGACTAGCGGGAGTGTGGGAGCAGTACTTC,CASRNGLAGVWEQYF
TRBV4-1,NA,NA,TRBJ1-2,TGCGCCAGCAGCCAGACAGTCCCTATCCTTGGCTACACCTTC,CASSQTVPILGYTF
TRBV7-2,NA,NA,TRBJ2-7,TGTGCCAGCAGCTTAGATTGGGACCGCTACGAGCAGTACTTC,CASSLDWDRYEQYF
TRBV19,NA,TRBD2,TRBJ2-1,TGTGCCAGTAGTACCCGGACTAGCGGGAGGGACAATGAGCAGTTCTTC,CASSTRTSGRDNEQFF
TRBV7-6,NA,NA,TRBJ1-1,TGTGCCAGCACGACTCACGGACGTACTGAAGCTTTCTTT,CASTTHGRTEAFF
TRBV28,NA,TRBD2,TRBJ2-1,TGTGCCAGCAGTTTACTTACTAGCGGCCTCAATGAGCAGTTCTTC,CASSLLTSGLNEQFF